This T cell receptor beta chain originates from a study of T cell responses to AZD1222 COVID-19 vaccine. Study results and limitations: Spike-specific TCR repertoires showed rising breadth and depth after two AZD1222 doses.

TCRdb keeps only in-frame clones here, not all; method: immunoSEQ multiplex PCR. The sample lists nearly 200,000 clones; under 95% were seen once. The V gene's germline CDR1 is ENHRY and CDR2 SYGVKD. The ends were cut back, 4 bases at V and 2 bases at J, with 15 bases in the middle. The CDR3 has 15 amino acids. Regarding this clone: Its cognate antigen is unknown.

The J gene is TRBJ2-7, the V gene TRBV10-3; D could derive from TRBD1 or TRBD2 (5 bases each). The TCR was taken from an adult who received the AZD1222 COVID-19 vaccine. The input for sequencing was peripheral blood, taken 28 days after the second AZD1222 dose. CDR3 amino acids: CAISGKGPIPYEQYF. CDR3 in DNA: TGTGCCATCAGTGGTAAGGGACCCATTCCCTACGAGCAGTACTTC.